The 30 T cell receptor beta chains listed next were all sequenced from one sample in a study of PD-1 blockade in mismatch repair-deficient tumors. The data were produced by immunoSEQ multiplex PCR, yet TCRdb's version contains in-frame clones alone and is incomplete. The sample lists about 40,000 clones; about 85% were seen once. Sample: peripheral blood, taken around 75 weeks after starting pembrolizumab. The receptors originated from an adult with mismatch repair-deficient cancer.

The gene calls are TRBV10-3 and TRBJ2-1, with D possibly TRBD2 on 6 matching bases. Germline-derived CDR1 and CDR2 are ENHRY and SYGVKD. The V and J ends lost 7 bases and 4 bases respectively, with 17 bases between them. CDR3 length: 15 residues. The CDR3 DNA reads TGTGCCATCAAGACAGCGGCGGGACGGTACAATGAGCAGTTCTTC. Amino acid sequence: CAIKTAAGRYNEQFF.

V is TRBV7-9 and J is TRBJ1-2; D might be TRBD1 (5 bases). The V gene lost 1 base and the J gene lost 4 bases, with 10 bases spanning the gap. Germline CDR1 SEHNR, CDR2 FQNEAQ (reference sequence). The CDR3 is made up of 14 amino acids. CDR3 amino acids: CASSLGDGFYGYTF. As DNA, the CDR3 is TGTGCCAGCAGCTTAGGGGACGGCTTCTATGGCTACACCTTC.

This chain connects TRBV6-1 to TRBJ2-7; TRBD2 matches 8 bases. The trim removed 2 bases at V and 4 bases at J, leaving 4 bases unmatched. Per the germline V gene, CDR1 is MNHNS and CDR2 is SASEGT. The CDR3 totals 14 residues. The CDR3 sequence is CASSETAGAYEQYF. The CDR3 DNA reads TGTGCCAGCAGTGAAACAGCGGGAGCTTACGAGCAGTACTTC.

A few counts support this clone. J is TRBJ2-7 and V is TRBV19; the match to TRBD2 covers 9 bases. The CDR3 has 16 residues. J gave up 0 bases and V 5 bases, and 8 bases lay outside the gene matches. The V gene's germline CDR1 is LNHDA and CDR2 SQIVND (reference sequence). The DNA of the CDR3 is TGTGCCAGTAGTGCCAGACTAGCGGTTAGCTCCTACGAGCAGTACTTC. Its translation: CASSARLAVSSYEQYF.

The chain joins TRBV4-1 to TRBJ2-7; 10 nucleotides agree with TRBD1. This CDR3 contains 15 residues. With V trimmed by 5 bases and J by 5 bases, 9 bases remained unmatched. Germline CDR1 and CDR2: MGHRA and YSYEKL. The CDR3 DNA is TGCGCCAGCAGCAACAGGGACAGGGGTCTCCACGAGCAGTACTTC. Translating gives CASSNRDRGLHEQYF.

A word on this clone: The junction shows a germline mismatch at one end, possibly a read error. The chain joins TRBV5-1 to TRBJ2-3; D unresolved. The length of the CDR3 is 12 residues. Looked up from germline, CDR1 is SGHRS and CDR2 is YFSETQ. The CDR3 sequence is CASSLSRDTQYF. CDR3 coding DNA: TGCGCCAGCAGCTTGAGCAGAGATACGCAGTATTTT. The complete variable domain, with remaining parts taken from reference TRBV5-1 and TRBJ2-3, reads KAGVTQTPRYLIKTRGQQVTLSCSPISGHRSVSWYQQTPGQGLQFLFEYFSETQRNKGNFPGRFSGRQFSNSRSEMNVSTLELGDSALYLCASSLSRDTQYFGPGTRLTVL.

The chain links TRBV7-3 to TRBJ1-3; D not certain. The germline V gene has CDR1 SGHTA and CDR2 FQGTGA. CDR3 length: 13 amino acids. V was pared by 5 bases and J by 3 bases, with 8 bases between. The CDR3 sequence is CASSAGLGNTIYF. CDR3 sequence (DNA): TGTGCCAGCAGCGCCGGACTTGGAAACACCATATATTTT.

The chain employs TRBV18 and TRBJ2-7; 10 nucleotides align to TRBD2. Losses at the gene ends were 2 bases for V and 5 bases for J; bases not matched to a gene: 9. CDR3 length equals 16 residues. Germline V gene data show CDR1 as KGHSH and CDR2 as LQKENI. The chain's CDR3 is CASSPSGLAGVNEQYF. The CDR3 DNA is TGTGCCAGCTCACCATCCGGGCTAGCGGGAGTAAACGAGCAGTACTTC.

In this sample, this clone turned up once. The chain uses TRBV5-6 and TRBJ2-2; 9 positions agree with TRBD2. This CDR3 is 16 amino acids long. Germline V gene data show CDR1 as SGHDT and CDR2 as YYEEEE. J was trimmed by 5 bases and V by 5 bases; bases with no gene match: 10. The CDR3 nucleotides are TGTGCCAGCAGTTCCTCCGGGACTAGCAGAACCGGGGAGCTGTTTTTT. Translating gives CASSSSGTSRTGELFF.

The chain recombines TRBV6-1 with TRBJ2-5; perhaps TRBD1 as D (6 bases). Trimming stripped 0 bases from V and 5 bases from J, with 16 bases between. This CDR3 is 16 amino acids long. The V gene's germline CDR1 is MNHNS and CDR2 SASEGT. The CDR3 DNA follows: TGTGCCAGCAGTGAAGCGCTAACGGGACACGGGGAGACCCAGTACTTC. Translation: CASSEALTGHGETQYF.

This chain joins TRBV7-3 and TRBJ2-1; unclear D gene. There are 13 residues in the CDR3. Deletions cut 1 base from V and 8 bases from J, with 9 bases between. Looked up from germline, CDR1 is SGHTA and CDR2 is FQGTGA. CDR3 region: CASSLNVWDEQFF. The CDR3 DNA reads as TGTGCCAGCAGCTTAAATGTCTGGGATGAGCAGTTCTTC.

The chain combines TRBV6-5 with TRBJ1-5; D is perhaps TRBD1 (5 bases). V was clipped by 7 bases and J by 7 bases, with 14 bases between them. Germline-derived CDR1 and CDR2 are MNHEY and SVGAGI. The CDR3 spans 13 residues. The CDR3 DNA is TGTGCCAGCACTGGGGGATTAGGCCAGCCCCAGCATTTT. Translation: CASTGGLGQPQHF.

This CDR3 reads CASSPTSGSYEQYF. The CDR3 DNA follows: TGTGCCAGCTCACCAACTAGCGGGAGTTACGAGCAGTACTTC. V usage is TRBV18 and J usage is TRBJ2-7; 11 bases map to TRBD2. V lost 2 bases and J lost 4; bases outside the gene matches: 1. Germline values: CDR1 KGHSH, CDR2 LQKENI. There are 14 residues in the CDR3.

The chain recombines TRBV7-9 with TRBJ2-2; D might be TRBD1 (5 bases). V lost 5 bases, J lost 2 bases, and 15 bases lay in between. CDR1 is SEHNR, CDR2 FQNEAQ, per germline (reference sequence). This CDR3 contains 16 residues. CDR3 sequence reads: CASSVFDRGNTGELFF. CDR3 coding DNA: TGTGCCAGCAGCGTGTTCGACAGAGGTAACACCGGGGAGCTGTTTTTT.

The J gene is TRBJ1-5, the V gene TRBV4-1; 8 bases line up with TRBD1. Germline-derived CDR1 and CDR2 are MGHRA and YSYEKL. After removal of 1 base from V and 7 bases from J, the junction contained 6 bases not matched to a gene. The CDR3 spans 15 residues. The CDR3 reads CASSQGQGIRQPQHF. CDR3 DNA: TGCGCCAGCAGCCAAGGACAGGGGATTAGGCAGCCCCAGCATTTT.

The chain uses TRBV19 and TRBJ2-1, with D unclear. Looked up from germline, CDR1 is LNHDA and CDR2 is SQIVND (reference sequence). The V and J ends lost 2 bases and 5 bases respectively, with 7 bases between them. This CDR3 has 13 residues. In DNA form, the CDR3 reads TGTGCCAGTAGTATATCAAACAACAATGAGCAGTTCTTC. This translates into CASSISNNNEQFF.

This chain uses TRBV9 with TRBJ2-1; 8 nucleotides agree with TRBD2. The V and J ends lost 0 bases and 6 bases, in that order; junction bases with no gene match: 8. The CDR3 is made up of 16 amino acids. Germline V gene sequence: CDR1 SGDLS, CDR2 YYNGEE. CDR3 nucleotide sequence: TGTGCCAGCAGCGTAGCTTCCGGGAGGGCCCCCAATGAGCAGTTCTTC. Its protein is CASSVASGRAPNEQFF.

V usage is TRBV4-1 and J usage is TRBJ2-1; TRBD2 matches 10 bases. The CDR3 covers 17 residues. Germline CDR1 MGHRA, CDR2 YSYEKL. V lost 3 bases to trimming and J lost 3 bases; unmatched junction nucleotides: 8. CDR3 in amino acids: CASSQDLSGRIYNEQFF. Here the CDR3 DNA reads TGCGCCAGCAGCCAGGACCTTAGCGGGAGGATCTACAATGAGCAGTTCTTC.

On this clone: At one boundary the junction diverges from the germline segment, which might be a read error. The J gene is TRBJ2-3, the V gene TRBV4-3, with TRBD1 identical over 7 bases. This CDR3 is built from 15 residues. Germline CDR1 LGHNA, CDR2 YSLEER. The CDR3 protein is CASSQGGVGTDTQYF. The CDR3 DNA is TGCGCCAGCAGTCAAGGGGGCGTTGGCACAGATACGCAGTATTTT.

This chain uses TRBV6-1 with TRBJ1-2, with 7 nucleotides matching TRBD1. This CDR3 is 13 amino acids long. In germline, CDR1 is MNHNS, CDR2 SASEGT. Germline trimming cut 9 bases from V and 3 bases from J; bases unmatched to any gene: 7. CDR3 bases: TGTGCCAGTAACAGGGGCCAACACTATGGCTACACCTTC. This sequence encodes CASNRGQHYGYTF.

The chain carries TRBV7-9 and TRBJ2-1; maybe TRBD2 (5 bases). Trimming removed 9 bases from V and 3 bases from J, with 30 bases in between. The CDR3 runs 19 residues. Germline-derived CDR1 and CDR2 are SEHNR and FQNEAQ (reference sequence). The CDR3 loop reads CASKTIPRGSRYVYNEQFF. CDR3 DNA: TGTGCCAGTAAAACTATCCCACGGGGATCGAGATACGTCTACAATGAGCAGTTCTTC.

CDR3 residues: CASSQGTGPDTQYF. Written as DNA, the CDR3 is TGTGCCAGCAGTCAAGGGACAGGGCCAGATACGCAGTATTTT. The chain carries TRBV7-3 and TRBJ2-3; 9 bases fit TRBD1. Germline V gene data show CDR1 as SGHTA and CDR2 as FQGTGA. Trimming took 6 bases from V and 4 from J; bases not matched to a gene: 5. The CDR3 contains 14 residues.

V usage is TRBV9 and J usage is TRBJ1-1, with D maybe TRBD1 (5 bases). Germline CDR1 SGDLS, CDR2 YYNGEE. V shed 4 bases and J shed 4 bases, with 17 bases lying between them. CDR3 length: 15 residues. The DNA of the CDR3 is TGTGCCAGCAGCCCCCACAGGTTGGGGAGCACTGAAGCTTTCTTT. This translates into CASSPHRLGSTEAFF.

This chain uses TRBV5-1 with TRBJ1-1; perhaps TRBD1 as D (5 bases). Germline CDR1 SGHRS, CDR2 YFSETQ. The CDR3 has 13 residues. V shed 4 bases and J shed 4 bases, with 11 bases lying between them. CDR3: CASSPSGPTEAFF. For the CDR3, the DNA is TGCGCCAGCAGCCCTTCGGGGCCCACTGAAGCTTTCTTT.

The chain combines TRBV11-2 with TRBJ1-2; 9 positions agree with TRBD1. Germline CDR1 is SGHAT and CDR2 is FQNNGV. The CDR3 has 14 residues. Trimming took 5 bases from V and 5 from J; bases not matched to a gene: 6. CDR3 sequence: CASSPTGGGYGYTF. Written as DNA, the CDR3 is TGTGCCAGCAGCCCAACAGGGGGCGGTTATGGCTACACCTTC.

V is TRBV27 and J is TRBJ1-5; tentative D call: TRBD1 (5 bases). The germline V and J ends were trimmed by 4 bases and 7 bases, with 20 bases remaining between them. There are 16 residues in the CDR3. Germline V gene sequence: CDR1 MNHEY, CDR2 SMNVEV (reference sequence). The CDR3 here is CASSSGTPDTGQPQHF. In DNA, the CDR3 is TGTGCCAGCAGTTCGGGGACCCCAGACACGGGCCAGCCCCAGCATTTT.

The gene calls are TRBV7-8 and TRBJ1-2; D gene ambiguous. From germline, CDR1 is SGHVS and CDR2 FQNEAQ. This CDR3 is built from 14 residues. V was cut by 1 base and J by 4 bases, with 10 bases left in between. CDR3 sequence (DNA): TGTGCCAGCAGCTTAGAGAACTGGGGCTATGGCTACACCTTC. This codes for CASSLENWGYGYTF.

V and J are TRBV18 and TRBJ1-5; D call uncertain. CDR1 and CDR2 (germline): KGHSH, LQKENI. Trimming shortened V by 2 bases and J by 5 bases, and 13 bases separated the two germline ends. This CDR3 region has 15 residues. Written as DNA, the CDR3 is TGTGCCAGCTCACCAATAGGGAAGCGTGATCAGCCCCAGCATTTT. Residues: CASSPIGKRDQPQHF.

This chain uses TRBV5-1 with TRBJ2-6; no firm D call. Germline V gives CDR1 SGHRS, CDR2 YFSETQ. V was cut by 3 bases and J by 0 bases, with 10 bases left in between. The CDR3 spans 16 residues. CDR3 residues: CASSWTTTSGANVLTF. CDR3 bases: TGCGCCAGCAGCTGGACGACGACCTCTGGGGCCAACGTCCTGACTTTC.

The V call is TRBV27, the J call TRBJ1-1, with D perhaps TRBD1 (5 bases). The germline V and J ends were trimmed by 2 bases and 0 bases, with 19 bases remaining between them. This CDR3 is 18 amino acids long. Germline V CDR1 and CDR2: MNHEY, SMNVEV (reference sequence). CDR3 bases: TGTGCCAGCAGTTTAAGCGTTAGGGGAGGAAAAGTGAACACTGAAGCTTTCTTT. Encoded protein: CASSLSVRGGKVNTEAFF.